This T cell receptor beta chain came from a study of shared clonotypes between healthy human individuals. Sequenced by immunoSEQ multiplex PCR; TCRdb stores in-frame clones only, minus some. The sample lists roughly 680,000 clones, 55% to 80% seen once, with under 2% in the top ten. In the case of this clone: Its antigen remains unidentified.

The CDR3 totals 14 residues. V dropped 1 base and J dropped 3 bases, with 6 bases sitting between them. The germline V gene encodes CDR1 LNHDA and CDR2 SQIVND (reference sequence). Findings and caveats of the study: The study's rarefaction showed incomplete sorted-subset sequencing despite large depth.

The sequenced sample consisted of memory CD4+ T cells sorted from blood. Stated subset: CD45RA-negative fraction. The TCR was taken from a woman aged 25-40 years in good health. The genes are TRBV19 and TRBJ1-4, with D unclear. As DNA, the CDR3 is TGTGCCAGTAGTATAGGAGGAGCTAATGAAAAACTGTTTTTT. Its translation: CASSIGGANEKLFF.